Shown below are 18 T cell receptor beta chains from a single sample sequenced in a study of blood T cell repertoires in COVID-19 (dated by TCRdb to the early 2020s). The receptor library was made with the immunoSEQ multiplex PCR assay. Held by TCRdb, this immuneACCESS table contains in-frame sequences only and omits some clones. Under half of the omission traces to an unresolved V gene where checked; the cause of the rest is unknown. This sample has 200,000 to 250,000 clones in its table, and around 81% of those were observed once. Clones ranked in the top ten supply approximately 6.6% of the sample. The sample was peripheral blood. The origin of the receptors is a woman in her 70s with acute or convalescent COVID-19.

This chain uses TRBV5-6 with TRBJ1-6; no firm D call. Trimming took 5 bases from V and 5 from J, leaving 17 bases between them. Per germline, CDR1 SGHDT and CDR2 YYEEEE. The CDR3 loop spans 16 amino acids. The CDR3 sequence: CASRGSGNLDNSPLHF. The CDR3 region has the DNA TGTGCCAGCAGGGGGAGCGGGAATCTGGATAATTCACCCCTCCACTTT.

The chain couples TRBV18 to TRBJ2-5, with a tentative D call TRBD2 (5 bases). Germline lookup yields CDR1 KGHSH and CDR2 LQKENI. V gave up 4 bases and J gave up 4 bases, with 13 bases separating them. The CDR3 totals 14 residues. CDR3 in DNA: TGTGCCAGCTCACTCGGGAACCTGGGAGAGACCCAGTACTTC. Translating gives CASSLGNLGETQYF.

The rearrangement links TRBV30 to TRBJ2-5; D might be TRBD1 (6 bases). The CDR3 contains 12 residues. The germline V and J ends were trimmed by 4 bases and 4 bases, with 10 bases remaining between them. Germline CDR1 reads GTSNPN; CDR2 reads SVGIG (reference sequence). The CDR3 here is CAWKGVAETQYF. The CDR3 DNA reads as TGTGCCTGGAAGGGGGTCGCAGAGACCCAGTACTTC.

The count of this clone is one. The rearrangement joins TRBV6-5 to TRBJ2-1, with unresolved D. Trimming pared 7 bases from V and 7 bases from J, leaving 14 bases between. The CDR3 runs 13 residues. Germline-derived CDR1 and CDR2 are MNHEY and SVGAGI. CDR3 in amino acids: CASIGPLRNEQFF. The CDR3 region has the DNA TGTGCCAGCATAGGCCCTTTGAGGAATGAGCAGTTCTTC.

V gene TRBV6-5 combines with J gene TRBJ2-3; possible D gene TRBD2, 6 bases. The CDR3 consists of 14 residues. Trimming took 2 bases from V and 4 from J, leaving 10 bases between them. Germline V CDR1 and CDR2: MNHEY, SVGAGI. The CDR3 sequence: CASSYRGGPDTQYF. The CDR3 DNA is TGTGCCAGCAGTTACAGGGGAGGCCCAGATACGCAGTATTTT.

The gene calls are TRBV7-2 and TRBJ2-1; TRBD2 matches 9 bases. V lost 3 bases and J lost 10; bases outside the gene matches: 4. CDR1 is SGHTA, CDR2 FQGNSA, per germline. The CDR3 is 13 amino acids. The CDR3 nucleotides are TGTGCCAGCAGCTTGGATCTAGCGGGGGAGCAGTTCTTC. This codes for CASSLDLAGEQFF.

The rearrangement joins TRBV5-1 to TRBJ2-3, with 12 bases identical to TRBD2. Germline V gives CDR1 SGHRS, CDR2 YFSETQ. Losses at the gene ends were 3 bases for V and 0 bases for J; bases not matched to a gene: 5. This CDR3 has 17 residues. CDR3 coding DNA: TGCGCCAGCAGCTCTAGCGGGGGGGCCTGGAGCACAGATACGCAGTATTTT. Its translation is CASSSSGGAWSTDTQYF.

The V gene is TRBV6-5, the J gene TRBJ1-6; 7 bases map to TRBD1. This CDR3 comprises 14 residues. Germline CDR1 and CDR2: MNHEY and SVGAGI. V lost 7 bases and J lost 10; bases outside the gene matches: 10. The CDR3 nucleotides are TGTGCCAGCACCCCAGGACAGGTTGAATCACCCCTCCACTTT. Its protein product is CASTPGQVESPLHF.

This chain connects TRBV7-7 to TRBJ2-1; D perhaps matches TRBD1 (6 bases). Germline lookup yields CDR1 SSHAT and CDR2 FNYEAQ (reference sequence). This CDR3 comprises 15 residues. Trimming took 4 bases from V and 10 from J, leaving 20 bases between them. The CDR3 region is CASSYRDKGLDEQFF. CDR3 coding DNA: TGTGCCAGCAGCTATCGGGACAAGGGGCTCGACGAGCAGTTCTTC. Full variable domain (rest looked up from reference TRBV7-7 and TRBJ2-1): GAGVSQSPRYKVTKRGQDVTLRCDPISSHATLYWYQQALGQGPEFLTYFNYEAQPDKSGLPSDRFSAERPEGSISTLTIQRTEQRDSAMYRCASSYRDKGLDEQFFGPGTRLTVL.

The chain carries TRBV5-1 and TRBJ2-2; TRBD1 aligns across 9 bases. CDR1 SGHRS and CDR2 YFSETQ come from the germline V gene. The CDR3 is 17 residues long. V dropped 3 bases and J dropped 3; count of bases not matched to a gene: 9. For the CDR3, the DNA is TGCGCCAGCAGCTCAACCGGGACAGGGAGGGACACCGGGGAGCTGTTTTTT. It encodes CASSSTGTGRDTGELFF.

The CDR3 nucleotides are TGCGCCAGCAGGCAAGGCGGGGGGGGCACAGATACGCAGTATTTT. Protein product: CASRQGGGGTDTQYF. V gene TRBV10-2 combines with J gene TRBJ2-3; TRBD2 matches 9 bases. The CDR3 covers 15 residues. The germline V gene encodes CDR1 WSHSY and CDR2 SAAADI. Trimming cost V 6 bases and J 1 base; bases outside gene matches: 5.

The rearrangement links TRBV11-2 to TRBJ2-2, with 10 nucleotides matching TRBD1. Germline V CDR1 and CDR2: SGHAT, FQNNGV. V was clipped by 5 bases and J by 7 bases; unmatched bases: 16. CDR3 length: 18 amino acids. CDR3 sequence (DNA): TGTGCCAGCAGCAAAAGCACGAGACAGGGGGCAGGAATCGGGGAGCTGTTTTTT. Translation: CASSKSTRQGAGIGELFF.

This clone was detected a few times. The chain uses TRBV6-5 and TRBJ1-2; tentative D call: TRBD1 (6 bases). Deletions cut 6 bases from V and 8 bases from J, with 22 bases between. Germline loops: CDR1 MNHEY, CDR2 SVGAGI. This CDR3 contains 15 residues. For the CDR3, the DNA is TGTGCCAGCAGCGCCTTACAGGGAAACATAGGCGGCTACACCTTC. It encodes CASSALQGNIGGYTF.

The gene calls are TRBV5-1 and TRBJ2-3, with D maybe TRBD2 (6 bases). The CDR3 consists of 15 residues. V was cut by 6 bases and J by 4 bases, with 18 bases left in between. Per germline, CDR1 SGHRS and CDR2 YFSETQ. The CDR3 loop is CASIAGLTASDTQYF. The DNA of the CDR3 is TGCGCCAGCATCGCGGGGCTAACCGCCTCAGATACGCAGTATTTT.

The CDR3 sequence is CASSPTADTQYF. CDR3 DNA sequence: TGTGCCAGCAGTCCTACTGCAGATACGCAGTATTTT. The chain uses TRBV6-5 and TRBJ2-3, with no clear D. The CDR3 length is 12 residues. Between the trimmed V and J ends, which lost 5 bases and 4 bases, there was a span of 7 bases. In germline, CDR1 is MNHEY, CDR2 SVGAGI.

V gene TRBV6-1 combines with J gene TRBJ2-1; D is unresolved. The CDR3 is 16 residues long. Trimming cost V 2 bases and J 2 bases, with 13 bases left between them. Germline-derived CDR1 and CDR2 are MNHNS and SASEGT. CDR3 protein: CASSEFITGTYNEQFF. The CDR3 region has the DNA TGTGCCAGCAGTGAATTTATTACTGGTACCTACAATGAGCAGTTCTTC.

The V and J genes are TRBV10-3 and TRBJ2-5; D remains unclear. The V gene lost 2 bases and the J gene lost 2 bases, with 12 bases spanning the gap. The CDR3 is 15 residues long. Germline CDR1 is ENHRY and CDR2 is SYGVKD. In DNA form, the CDR3 reads TGTGCCATCAGTGAGGGGCAGCCGAAGCAAGAGACCCAGTACTTC. This encodes CAISEGQPKQETQYF.

The V and J genes are TRBV5-1 and TRBJ2-1; 7 nucleotides match TRBD1. The germline V gene encodes CDR1 SGHRS and CDR2 YFSETQ. The CDR3 runs to 13 residues. Unmatched junction bases numbered 4, after V lost 4 bases and J lost 6 bases. The DNA for the CDR3 is TGCGCCAGCAGCCCGGGACAGACCAATGAGCAGTTCTTC. Translation gives CASSPGQTNEQFF.